The clone carrying this T cell receptor (beta chain) occurred once. Its antigen is unidentified. Profiled with immunoSEQ multiplex PCR; TCRdb holds only in-frame clones, not every one. The sample lists some 1.5 million clones; 98% were seen once. This entry is derived from a study of shared clonotypes between healthy human individuals. Study summary: Donors, aged 18 to 49, were two women and three men.

Germline V gene lookup returns CDR1 MNHEY and CDR2 SMNVEV (reference sequence). This CDR3 has 17 amino acids. V lost 5 bases to trimming and J lost 3 bases, with 21 bases between them. Study-wide results and caveats: The naive CD4 repertoires of several donors were compared, and around 5% of clonotypes were shared.

The material sequenced was naive CD4+ T cells sorted from blood. Described subset: CD45RA+ positively selected. J is TRBJ2-3 and V is TRBV27; D is perhaps TRBD2 (5 bases). The clonotype comes from a man aged 25 to 40 in good health. CDR3 nucleotide sequence: TGTGCCAGCAGTATTAATAGCGTTCCATTAATGACAGATACGCAGTATTTT. Amino acids: CASSINSVPLMTDTQYF.